This entry describes one TCR beta chain. Antigen: not known. Germline V CDR1 and CDR2: SGHRS, YFSETQ. Germline trimming cut 3 bases from V and 0 bases from J; bases unmatched to any gene: 6. The CDR3 is 15 residues long. This sample is part of a study of cytomegalovirus exposure and HLA in healthy donors. Points from the study as a whole: Association of 15,000 to 20,000 TCR beta sequences with HLA alleles was found at 0.05 false discovery rate in a later analysis. The study flagged around 150 TCR beta chains as cytomegalovirus-associated. Relative to equally common others, HLA-associated TCR beta chains showed greater clonal expansion in a later analysis. Evidence from a later analysis indicated that most CMV-associated TCR beta chains looked HLA-restricted.

Vbeta (60) and Jbeta (13) primers were used in the PCR. Sequencing used immunoSEQ multiplex PCR; TCRdb keeps in-frame clones, though not all of them. Its table records 35,000 to 45,000 clones. Material for sequencing was PBMCs. This sequence originates from a male donor in good health and CMV-seronegative. The chain has TRBV5-1 and TRBJ2-7; 7 positions agree with TRBD1. The CDR3 region is CASSWGQRDSYEQYF. CDR3 sequence (DNA): TGCGCCAGCAGCTGGGGACAGCGAGACTCCTACGAGCAGTACTTC.